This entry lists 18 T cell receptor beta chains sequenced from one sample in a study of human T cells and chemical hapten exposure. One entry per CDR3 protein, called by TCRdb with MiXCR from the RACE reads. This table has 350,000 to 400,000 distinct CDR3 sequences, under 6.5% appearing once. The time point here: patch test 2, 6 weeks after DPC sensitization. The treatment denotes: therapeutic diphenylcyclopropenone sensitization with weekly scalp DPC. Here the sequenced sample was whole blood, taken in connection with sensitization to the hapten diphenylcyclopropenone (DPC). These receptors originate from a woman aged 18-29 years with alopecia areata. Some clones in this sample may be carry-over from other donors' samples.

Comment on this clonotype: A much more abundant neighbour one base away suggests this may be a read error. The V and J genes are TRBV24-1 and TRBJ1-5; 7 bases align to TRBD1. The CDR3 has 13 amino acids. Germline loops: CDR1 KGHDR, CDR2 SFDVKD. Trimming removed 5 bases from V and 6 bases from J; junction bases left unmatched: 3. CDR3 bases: TGTGCCACCAGTGTGGCAGGGGGTCAGCCCCAGCATTTT. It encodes CATSVAGGQPQHF.

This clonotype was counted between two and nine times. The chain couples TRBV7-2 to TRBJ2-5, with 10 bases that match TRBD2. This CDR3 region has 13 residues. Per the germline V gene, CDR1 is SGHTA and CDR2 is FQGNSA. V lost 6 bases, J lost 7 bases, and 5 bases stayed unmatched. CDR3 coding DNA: TGTGCCAGCAGTGATAGCGGGGGGCGGACCCAGTACTTC. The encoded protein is CASSDSGGRTQYF.

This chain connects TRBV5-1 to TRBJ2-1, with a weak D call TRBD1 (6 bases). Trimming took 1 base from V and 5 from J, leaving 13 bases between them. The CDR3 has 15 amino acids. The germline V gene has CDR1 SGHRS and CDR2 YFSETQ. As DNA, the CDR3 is TGCGCCAGCAGCTTGAGGCAGGGGTTTGACAATGAGCAGTTCTTC. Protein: CASSLRQGFDNEQFF.

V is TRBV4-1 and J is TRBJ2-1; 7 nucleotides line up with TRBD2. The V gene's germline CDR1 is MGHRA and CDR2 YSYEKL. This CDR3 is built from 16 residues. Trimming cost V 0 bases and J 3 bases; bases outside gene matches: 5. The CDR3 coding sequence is TGCGCCAGCAGCCAAGATCCGGGGGGAGACTACAATGAGCAGTTCTTC. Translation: CASSQDPGGDYNEQFF.

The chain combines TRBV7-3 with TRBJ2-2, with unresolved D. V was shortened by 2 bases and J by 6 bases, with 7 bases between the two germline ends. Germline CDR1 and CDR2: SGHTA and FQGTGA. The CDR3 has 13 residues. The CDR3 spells CASSLGVAGELFF. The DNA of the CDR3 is TGTGCCAGCAGCTTAGGGGTTGCCGGGGAGCTGTTTTTT.

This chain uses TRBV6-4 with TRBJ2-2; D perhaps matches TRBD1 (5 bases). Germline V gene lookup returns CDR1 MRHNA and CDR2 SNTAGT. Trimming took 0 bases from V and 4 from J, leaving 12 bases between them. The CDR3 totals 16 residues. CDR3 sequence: CASSDSRGKFTGELFF. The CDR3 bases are TGTGCCAGCAGTGACTCTAGGGGAAAGTTCACCGGGGAGCTGTTTTTT.

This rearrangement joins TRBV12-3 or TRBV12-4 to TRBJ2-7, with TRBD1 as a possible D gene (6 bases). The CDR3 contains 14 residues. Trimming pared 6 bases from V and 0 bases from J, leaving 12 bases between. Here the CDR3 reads CASRKTGSSYEQYF. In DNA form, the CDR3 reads TGTGCCAGCAGGAAGACAGGAAGCTCCTACGAGCAGTACTTC.

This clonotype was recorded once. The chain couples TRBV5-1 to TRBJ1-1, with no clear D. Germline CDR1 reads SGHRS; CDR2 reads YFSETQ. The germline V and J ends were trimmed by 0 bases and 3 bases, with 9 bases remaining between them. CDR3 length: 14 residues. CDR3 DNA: TGCGCCAGCAGCTTGGAAGGTTGGGACACTGAAGCTTTCTTT. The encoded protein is CASSLEGWDTEAFF.

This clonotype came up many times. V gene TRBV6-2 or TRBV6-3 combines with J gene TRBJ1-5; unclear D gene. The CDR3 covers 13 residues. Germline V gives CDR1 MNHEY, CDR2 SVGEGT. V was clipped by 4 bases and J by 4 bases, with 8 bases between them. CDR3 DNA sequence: TGTGCCAGCAGTTCGGTGCGAAATCAGCCCCAGCATTTT. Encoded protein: CASSSVRNQPQHF.

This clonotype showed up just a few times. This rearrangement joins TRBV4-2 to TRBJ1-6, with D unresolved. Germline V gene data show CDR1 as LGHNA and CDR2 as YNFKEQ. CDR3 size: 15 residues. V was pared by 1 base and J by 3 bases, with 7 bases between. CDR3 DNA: TGTGCCAGCAGCCAAGTTGATGACTATAATTCACCCCTCCACTTT. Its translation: CASSQVDDYNSPLHF.

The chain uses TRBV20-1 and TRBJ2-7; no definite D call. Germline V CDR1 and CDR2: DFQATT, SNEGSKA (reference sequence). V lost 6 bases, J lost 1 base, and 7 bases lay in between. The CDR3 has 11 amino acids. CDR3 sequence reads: CSAPYSYEQYF. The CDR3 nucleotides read TGCAGTGCCCCGTATTCCTACGAGCAGTACTTC.

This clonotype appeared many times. CDR3 protein: CASSLVDGGSPLHF. In DNA, the CDR3 is TGTGCCAGCAGCTTAGTCGACGGGGGTTCACCCCTCCACTTT. V usage is TRBV7-2 and J usage is TRBJ1-6; possibly TRBD1 for D (5 bases). The V gene lost 1 base and the J gene lost 9 bases, with 10 bases spanning the gap. The germline V gene has CDR1 SGHTA and CDR2 FQGNSA. The CDR3 has 14 amino acids. Full variable domain (rest looked up from reference TRBV7-2 and TRBJ1-6): GAGVSQSPSNKVTEKGKDVELRCDPISGHTALYWYRQSLGQGLEFLIYFQGNSAPDKSGLPSDRFSAERTGGSVSTLTIQRTQQEDSAVYLCASSLVDGGSPLHFGNGTRLTVT.

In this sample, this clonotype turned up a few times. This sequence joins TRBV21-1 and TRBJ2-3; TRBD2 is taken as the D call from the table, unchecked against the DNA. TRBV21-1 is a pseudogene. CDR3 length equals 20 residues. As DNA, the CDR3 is TGTGCCAGCAGCAACCAAGGACTAGCGGGGGGGCTAACTAGCACAGATACGCAGTATTTT. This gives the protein CASSNQGLAGGLTSTDTQYF.

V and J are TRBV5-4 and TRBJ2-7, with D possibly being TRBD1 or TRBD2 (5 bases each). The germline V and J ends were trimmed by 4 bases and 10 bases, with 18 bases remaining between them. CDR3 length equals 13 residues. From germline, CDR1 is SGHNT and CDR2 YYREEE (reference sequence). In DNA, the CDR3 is TGTGCCAGCAGCCTGTCCCGGGACGTACCCCAGTACTTC. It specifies CASSLSRDVPQYF. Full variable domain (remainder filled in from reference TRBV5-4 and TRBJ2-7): ETGVTQSPTHLIKTRGQQVTLRCSSQSGHNTVSWYQQALGQGPQFIFQYYREEENGRGNFPPRFSGLQFPNYSSELNVNALELDDSALYLCASSLSRDVPQYFGPGTRLTVT.

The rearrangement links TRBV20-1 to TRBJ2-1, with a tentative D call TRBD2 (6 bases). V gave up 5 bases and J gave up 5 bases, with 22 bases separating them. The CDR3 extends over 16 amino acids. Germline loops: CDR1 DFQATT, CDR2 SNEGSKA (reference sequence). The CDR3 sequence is CSAQPRRDWRNNEQFF. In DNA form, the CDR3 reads TGCAGTGCTCAGCCCCGCCGGGACTGGAGAAACAATGAGCAGTTCTTC.

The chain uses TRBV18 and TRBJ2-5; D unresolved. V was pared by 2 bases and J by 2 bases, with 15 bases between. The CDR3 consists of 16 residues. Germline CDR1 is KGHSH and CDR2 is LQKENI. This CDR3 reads CASSPYSGPPQETQYF. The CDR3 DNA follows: TGTGCCAGCTCACCATACTCAGGTCCCCCACAAGAGACCCAGTACTTC.

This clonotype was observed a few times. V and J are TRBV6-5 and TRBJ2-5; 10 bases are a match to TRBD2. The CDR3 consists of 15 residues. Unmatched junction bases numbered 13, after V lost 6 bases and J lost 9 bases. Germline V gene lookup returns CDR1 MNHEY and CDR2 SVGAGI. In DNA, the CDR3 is TGTGCCAGCAGCCCCCCTAGCGGGGGACCTGTGGCCCAGTACTTC. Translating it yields CASSPPSGGPVAQYF.

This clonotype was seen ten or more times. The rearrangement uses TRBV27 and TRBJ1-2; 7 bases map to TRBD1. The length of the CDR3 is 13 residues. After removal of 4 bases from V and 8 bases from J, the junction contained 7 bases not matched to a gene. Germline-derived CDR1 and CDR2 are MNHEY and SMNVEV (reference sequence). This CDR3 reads CASSSSTGAGYTF. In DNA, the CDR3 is TGTGCCAGCAGTTCTAGTACAGGGGCGGGCTACACCTTC.